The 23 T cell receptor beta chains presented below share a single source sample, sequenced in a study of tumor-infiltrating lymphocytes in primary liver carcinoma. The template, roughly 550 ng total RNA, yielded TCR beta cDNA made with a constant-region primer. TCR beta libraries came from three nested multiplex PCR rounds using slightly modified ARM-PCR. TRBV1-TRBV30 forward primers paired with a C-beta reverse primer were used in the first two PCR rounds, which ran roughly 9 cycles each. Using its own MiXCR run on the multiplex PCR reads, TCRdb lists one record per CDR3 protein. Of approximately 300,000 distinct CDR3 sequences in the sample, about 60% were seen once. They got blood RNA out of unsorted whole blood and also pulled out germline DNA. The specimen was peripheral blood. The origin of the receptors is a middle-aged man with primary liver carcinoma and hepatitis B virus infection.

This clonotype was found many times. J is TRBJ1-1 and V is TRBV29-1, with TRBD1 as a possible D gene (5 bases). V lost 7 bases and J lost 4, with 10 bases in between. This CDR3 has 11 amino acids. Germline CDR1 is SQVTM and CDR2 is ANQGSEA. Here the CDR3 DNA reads TGCAGCGGTGGGGGGAGCACTGAAGCTTTCTTT. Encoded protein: CSGGGSTEAFF. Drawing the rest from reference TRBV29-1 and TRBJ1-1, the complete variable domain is SAVISQKPSRDICQRGTSLTIQCQVDSQVTMMFWYRQQPGQSLTLIATANQGSEATYESGFVIDKFPISRPNLTFSTLTVSNMSPEDSSIYLCSGGGSTEAFFGQGTRLTVV.

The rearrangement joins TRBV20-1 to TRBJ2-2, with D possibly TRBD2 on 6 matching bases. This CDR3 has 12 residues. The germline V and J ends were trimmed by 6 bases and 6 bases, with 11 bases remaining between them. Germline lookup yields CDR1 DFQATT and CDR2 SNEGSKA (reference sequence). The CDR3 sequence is CSARWGAGELFF. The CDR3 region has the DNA TGCAGTGCCCGATGGGGGGCCGGGGAGCTGTTTTTT.

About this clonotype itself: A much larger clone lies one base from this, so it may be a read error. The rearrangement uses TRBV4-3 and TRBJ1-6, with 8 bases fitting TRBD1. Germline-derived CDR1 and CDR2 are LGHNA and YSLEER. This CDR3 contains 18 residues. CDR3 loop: CASSQELPGQANNSLLHF. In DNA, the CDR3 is TGCGCCAGCAGCCAAGAACTCCCGGGACAGGCCAATAATTCACTCCTCCACTTT.

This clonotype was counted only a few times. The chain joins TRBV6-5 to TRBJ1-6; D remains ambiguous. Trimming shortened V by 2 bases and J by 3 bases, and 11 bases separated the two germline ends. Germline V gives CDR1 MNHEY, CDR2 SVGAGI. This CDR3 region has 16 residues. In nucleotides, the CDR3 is TGTGCCAGCAGTTACGACACCGTCTTCTATAATTCACCCCTCCACTTT. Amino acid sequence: CASSYDTVFYNSPLHF.

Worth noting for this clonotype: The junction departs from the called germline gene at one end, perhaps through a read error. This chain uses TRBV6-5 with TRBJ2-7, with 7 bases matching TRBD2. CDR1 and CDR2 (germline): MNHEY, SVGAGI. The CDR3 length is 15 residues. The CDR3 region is CVSSPWGEGLYEQYF. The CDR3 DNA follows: TGTGTCAGCAGCCCGTGGGGGGAGGGTTTGTACGAGCAGTACTTC.

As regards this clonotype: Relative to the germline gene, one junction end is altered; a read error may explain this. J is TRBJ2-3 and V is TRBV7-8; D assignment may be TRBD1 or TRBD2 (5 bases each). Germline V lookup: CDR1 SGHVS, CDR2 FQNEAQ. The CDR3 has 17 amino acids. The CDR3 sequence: CDSSQSARGGSTDTQYF. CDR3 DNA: TGTGACAGCAGCCAGTCGGCTAGGGGCGGGAGCACAGATACGCAGTATTTT.

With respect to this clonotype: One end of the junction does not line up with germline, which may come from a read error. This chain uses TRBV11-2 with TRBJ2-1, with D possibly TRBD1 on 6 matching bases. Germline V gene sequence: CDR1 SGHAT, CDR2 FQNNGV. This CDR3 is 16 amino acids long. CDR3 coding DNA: TGTACCAGCAGCTTAAGGGCAGGGGCCCCCTACGGTGAACAGTTCTTC. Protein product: CTSSLRAGAPYGEQFF.

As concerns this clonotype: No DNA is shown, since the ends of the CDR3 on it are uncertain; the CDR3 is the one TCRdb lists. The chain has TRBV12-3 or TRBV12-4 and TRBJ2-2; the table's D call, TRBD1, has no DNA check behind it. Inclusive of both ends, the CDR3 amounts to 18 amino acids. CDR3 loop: CASSFAVGQGANIGELFF.

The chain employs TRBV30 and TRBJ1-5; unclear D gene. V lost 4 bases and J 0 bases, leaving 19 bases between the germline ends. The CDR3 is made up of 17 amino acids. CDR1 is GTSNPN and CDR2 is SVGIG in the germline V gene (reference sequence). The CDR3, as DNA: TGTGCCTGGATTCCACCGGGCCTAAAATATAGCAATCAGCCCCAGCATTTT. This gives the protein CAWIPPGLKYSNQPQHF.

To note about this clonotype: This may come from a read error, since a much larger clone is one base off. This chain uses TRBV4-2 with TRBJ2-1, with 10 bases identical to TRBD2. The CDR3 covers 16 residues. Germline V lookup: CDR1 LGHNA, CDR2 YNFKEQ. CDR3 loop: CVSSQEGLAAYNEQFF. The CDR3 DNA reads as TGTGTCAGCAGCCAAGAAGGACTAGCGGCCTACAATGAGCAGTTCTTC.

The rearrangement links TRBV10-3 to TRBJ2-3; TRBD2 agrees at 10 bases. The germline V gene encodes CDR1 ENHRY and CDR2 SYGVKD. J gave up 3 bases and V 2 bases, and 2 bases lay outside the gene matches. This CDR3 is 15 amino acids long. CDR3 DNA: TGTGCCATCAGTGAGGGACTAGCGGATACAGATACGCAGTATTTT. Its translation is CAISEGLADTDTQYF.

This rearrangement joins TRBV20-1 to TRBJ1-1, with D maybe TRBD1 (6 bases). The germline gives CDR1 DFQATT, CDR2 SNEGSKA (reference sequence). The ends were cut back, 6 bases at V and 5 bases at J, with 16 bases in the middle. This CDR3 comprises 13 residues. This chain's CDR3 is CSAQNPDRTEAFF. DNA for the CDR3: TGCAGTGCCCAGAACCCGGACAGAACTGAAGCTTTCTTT.

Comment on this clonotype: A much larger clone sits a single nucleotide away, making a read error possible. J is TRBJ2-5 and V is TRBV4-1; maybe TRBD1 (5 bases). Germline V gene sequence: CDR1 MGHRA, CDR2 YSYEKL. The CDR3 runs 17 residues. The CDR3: CTSSQDPPSDNQETQYF. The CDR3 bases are TGCACCAGCAGCCAAGATCCCCCCTCGGACAACCAAGAGACCCAGTACTTC.

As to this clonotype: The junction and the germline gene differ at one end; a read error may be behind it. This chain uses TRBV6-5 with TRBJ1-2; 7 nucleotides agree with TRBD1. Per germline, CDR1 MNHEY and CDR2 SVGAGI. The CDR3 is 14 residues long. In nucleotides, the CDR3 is TGTGCCAGCAGGAAGGGACAGCTGAACTATGGCGACACCTTC. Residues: CASRKGQLNYGDTF.

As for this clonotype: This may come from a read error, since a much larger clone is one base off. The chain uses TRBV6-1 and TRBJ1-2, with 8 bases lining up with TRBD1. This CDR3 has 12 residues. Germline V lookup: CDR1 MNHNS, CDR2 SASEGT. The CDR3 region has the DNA TGTACCAGCAGCGGGCAGGGGGCTGGCTACACCTTC. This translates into CTSSGQGAGYTF.

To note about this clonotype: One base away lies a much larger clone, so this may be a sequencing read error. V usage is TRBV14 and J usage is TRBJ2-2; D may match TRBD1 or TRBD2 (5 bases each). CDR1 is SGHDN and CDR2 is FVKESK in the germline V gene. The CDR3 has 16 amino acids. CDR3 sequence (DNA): TGTGCCAGCGGCCAGTCCGGGACCCCGGGTGCCGGGGAGCTGTTTTTT. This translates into CASGQSGTPGAGELFF.

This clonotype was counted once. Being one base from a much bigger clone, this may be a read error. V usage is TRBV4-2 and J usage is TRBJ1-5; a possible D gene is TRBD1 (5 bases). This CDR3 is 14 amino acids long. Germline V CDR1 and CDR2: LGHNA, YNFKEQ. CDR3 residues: CVSSQGAESGPQHF. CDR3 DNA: TGTGTCAGCAGCCAAGGGGCAGAGTCCGGGCCCCAGCATTTT.

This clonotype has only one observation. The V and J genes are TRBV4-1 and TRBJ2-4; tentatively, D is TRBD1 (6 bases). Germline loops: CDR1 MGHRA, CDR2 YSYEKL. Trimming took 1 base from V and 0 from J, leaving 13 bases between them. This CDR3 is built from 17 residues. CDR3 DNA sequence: TGCGCCAGCAGCCAAGCCTTGGGGGCAATAGCCAAAAACATTCAGTACTTC. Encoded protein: CASSQALGAIAKNIQYF.

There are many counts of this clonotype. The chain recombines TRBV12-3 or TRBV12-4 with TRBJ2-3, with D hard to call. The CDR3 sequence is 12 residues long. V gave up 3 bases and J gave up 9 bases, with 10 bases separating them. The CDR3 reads CASSLVRMTQYF. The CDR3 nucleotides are TGTGCCAGCAGTTTGGTCCGCATGACGCAGTATTTT.

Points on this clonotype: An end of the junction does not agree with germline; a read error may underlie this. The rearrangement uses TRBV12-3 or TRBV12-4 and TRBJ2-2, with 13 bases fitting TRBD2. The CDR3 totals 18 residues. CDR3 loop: CASGLELAGGTNTGELFF. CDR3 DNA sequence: TGTGCCAGCGGTTTAGAACTAGCGGGAGGGACGAACACCGGGGAGTTGTTTTTT.

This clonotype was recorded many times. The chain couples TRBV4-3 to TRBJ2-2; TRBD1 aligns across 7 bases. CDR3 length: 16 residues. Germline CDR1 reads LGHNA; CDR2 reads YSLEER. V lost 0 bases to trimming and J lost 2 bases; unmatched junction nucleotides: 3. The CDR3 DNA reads TGCGCCAGCAGCCAAGATGGACAGGTCAACACCGGGGAGCTGTTTTTT. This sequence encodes CASSQDGQVNTGELFF.

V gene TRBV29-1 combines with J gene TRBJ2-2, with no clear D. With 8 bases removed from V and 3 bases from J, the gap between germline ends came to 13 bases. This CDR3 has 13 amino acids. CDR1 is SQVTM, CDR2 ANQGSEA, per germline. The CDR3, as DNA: TGCAGCTTCTTTTCTGGGGACACCGGGGAGCTGTTTTTT. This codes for CSFFSGDTGELFF.

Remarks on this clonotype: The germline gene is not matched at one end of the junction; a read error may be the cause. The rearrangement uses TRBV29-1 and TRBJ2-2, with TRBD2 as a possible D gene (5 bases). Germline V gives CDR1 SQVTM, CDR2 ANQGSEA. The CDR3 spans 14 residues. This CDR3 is CSVDAVTNTGELFF. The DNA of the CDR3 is TGCAGCGTTGACGCAGTGACGAACACCGGGGAACTGTTTTTT.